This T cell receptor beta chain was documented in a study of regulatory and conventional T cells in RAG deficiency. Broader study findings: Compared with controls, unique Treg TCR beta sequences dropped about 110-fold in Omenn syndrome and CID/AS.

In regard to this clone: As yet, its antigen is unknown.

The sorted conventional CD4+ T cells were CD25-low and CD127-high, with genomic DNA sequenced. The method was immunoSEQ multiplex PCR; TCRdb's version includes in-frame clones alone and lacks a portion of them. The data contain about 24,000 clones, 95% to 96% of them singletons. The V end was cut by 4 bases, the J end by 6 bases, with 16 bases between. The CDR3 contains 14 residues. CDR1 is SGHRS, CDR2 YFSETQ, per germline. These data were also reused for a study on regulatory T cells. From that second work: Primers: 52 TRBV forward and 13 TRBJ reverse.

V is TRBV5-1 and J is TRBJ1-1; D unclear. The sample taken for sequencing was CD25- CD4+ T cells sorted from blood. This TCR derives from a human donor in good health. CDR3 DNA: TGCGCCAGCAGCCGTGAGTCCTTAGAATCTGAAGCTTTCTTT. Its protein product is CASSRESLESEAFF.